This passage covers 17 T cell receptor beta chains from one sample sequenced in a study of blood T cell repertoires in COVID-19. This table comes from immunoSEQ multiplex PCR, and its TCRdb copy is limited to in-frame clones, with some not included. The profile covers about 220,000 clones, with roughly 82% appearing a single time and 9.7% taken by the ten largest. The sequenced sample consisted of peripheral blood. These receptors were collected from a man aged 50-59 years with active or convalescent COVID-19.

V is TRBV7-2 and J is TRBJ2-3; a weak D match, TRBD1 (5 bases). CDR3 size: 16 residues. In germline, CDR1 is SGHTA, CDR2 FQGNSA. V lost 0 bases, J lost 4 bases, and 14 bases lay in between. In DNA form, the CDR3 reads TGTGCCAGCAGCTTAGCGAATGTGCAGGGTGCAGATACGCAGTATTTT. Translated, it gives CASSLANVQGADTQYF.

The chain carries TRBV18 and TRBJ1-1; no firm D call. CDR3 size: 14 residues. Germline V gene lookup returns CDR1 KGHSH and CDR2 LQKENI. Trimming pared 0 bases from V and 0 bases from J, leaving 5 bases between. DNA of the CDR3: TGTGCCAGCTCACCACCGCAGTTGAACACTGAAGCTTTCTTT. Translated, it gives CASSPPQLNTEAFF.

In regard to this clone: The germline gene is not matched at one end of the junction; a read error may be the cause. This chain connects TRBV6-5 to TRBJ2-6; perhaps TRBD1 as D (8 bases). Germline CDR1 reads MNHEY; CDR2 reads SVGAGI. The CDR3 sequence is 16 residues long. CDR3 loop: CASSYSRTGGDNVLTF. The CDR3 DNA reads as TGTGCCAGCAGTTACTCGAGAACAGGGGGGGACAACGTCCTGACTTTC.

This clone was counted once. CDR3 amino acids: CATSRDPGETDTQYF. The CDR3 DNA sequence: TGTGCCACCAGCAGAGACCCAGGGGAAACAGATACGCAGTATTTT. This chain connects TRBV15 to TRBJ2-3; possible D gene TRBD1, 6 bases. This CDR3 is built from 15 residues. Between the trimmed V and J ends, which lost 0 bases and 3 bases, there was a span of 10 bases. Germline CDR1 reads LNHNV; CDR2 reads YYDKDF (reference sequence).

The rearrangement links TRBV28 to TRBJ2-5, with D uncertain. The CDR3 spans 13 residues. The V and J ends lost 1 base and 4 bases respectively, with 7 bases between them. Germline CDR1 and CDR2: MDHEN and SYDVKM. The chain's CDR3 is CASSLSFVETQYF. The CDR3 DNA reads TGTGCCAGCAGTTTATCTTTCGTAGAGACCCAGTACTTC.

The rearrangement joins TRBV5-1 to TRBJ2-3; maybe TRBD1 (5 bases). Trimming left V 4 bases short and J 0 bases short, with 12 bases between. The CDR3 totals 15 residues. CDR1 is SGHRS and CDR2 is YFSETQ in the germline V gene. For the CDR3, the DNA is TGCGCCAGCAGCCATACCGACAGCAGCACAGATACGCAGTATTTT. Its protein is CASSHTDSSTDTQYF.

V and J are TRBV5-5 and TRBJ1-4; D is possibly TRBD1 (6 bases). The CDR3 is made up of 15 amino acids. CDR1 is SGHKS, CDR2 YYEKEE, per germline (reference sequence). V was clipped by 0 bases and J by 7 bases, with 13 bases between them. The CDR3 DNA sequence: TGTGCCAGCAGCTTGGGGCCAGGGGCCCTTGAAAAACTGTTTTTT. It translates to CASSLGPGALEKLFF.

This chain connects TRBV28 to TRBJ2-2; 13 nucleotides line up with TRBD2. The CDR3 covers 16 residues. Germline V CDR1 and CDR2: MDHEN, SYDVKM. V trimming: 6 bases; J trimming: 4 bases; junction bases outside the gene matches: 5. In nucleotides, the CDR3 is TGTGCCAGCAGGACACTAGCGGGAGGGGTCACCGGGGAGCTGTTTTTT. Protein sequence: CASRTLAGGVTGELFF.

This chain uses TRBV9 with TRBJ1-2; TRBD1 is a possible D gene (6 bases). CDR1 is SGDLS and CDR2 is YYNGEE in the germline V gene. Deletions cut 3 bases from V and 1 base from J, with 13 bases between. This CDR3 region has 15 residues. The chain's CDR3 is CASSARDTYNYGYTF. CDR3 bases: TGTGCCAGCAGCGCCCGGGACACCTATAACTATGGCTACACCTTC.

In this sample, this clone turned up once. The V call is TRBV28, the J call TRBJ2-5; 15 bases agree with TRBD2. Germline values: CDR1 MDHEN, CDR2 SYDVKM. CDR3 length equals 20 residues. The ends lost 4 bases at V and 5 bases at J; junction bases unmatched: 17. The CDR3 nucleotides are TGTGCCAGCAGTTATACTTTGGGACTAGCGGGAGGACCCACTGCGGAGACCCAGTACTTC. Its protein product is CASSYTLGLAGGPTAETQYF.

This sequence joins TRBV19 and TRBJ1-1; tentative D call: TRBD1 (5 bases). The CDR3 spans 12 residues. Trimming removed 3 bases from V and 7 bases from J, with 9 bases in between. Germline-derived CDR1 and CDR2 are LNHDA and SQIVND (reference sequence). CDR3 in amino acids: CASSIVRGEAFF. CDR3 DNA sequence: TGTGCCAGTAGTATCGTAAGGGGTGAAGCTTTCTTT. Full variable domain (missing parts from reference TRBV19 and TRBJ1-1): DGGITQSPKYLFRKEGQNVTLSCEQNLNHDAMYWYRQDPGQGLRLIYYSQIVNDFQKGDIAEGYSVSREKKESFPLTVTSAQKNPTAFYLCASSIVRGEAFFGQGTRLTVV.

The chain employs TRBV6-2 or TRBV6-3 and TRBJ1-2; D gene ambiguous. This CDR3 is 14 amino acids long. Trimming stripped 2 bases from V and 3 bases from J, with 10 bases between. Germline values: CDR1 MNHEY, CDR2 SVGEGT. CDR3 sequence: CASSYIERDYGYTF. The DNA of the CDR3 is TGTGCCAGCAGTTACATTGAGCGGGACTATGGCTACACCTTC.

This clone was counted once. CDR3 loop: CASSLGTLGEQYF. The DNA of the CDR3 is TGTGCCAGCAGCTTAGGTACCCTCGGCGAGCAGTACTTC. J is TRBJ2-7 and V is TRBV7-2; D gene unclear. CDR3 length: 13 amino acids. V was pared by 1 base and J by 6 bases, with 10 bases between. Germline loops: CDR1 SGHTA, CDR2 FQGNSA.

The V and J genes are TRBV6-5 and TRBJ1-6; 7 bases map to TRBD1. The germline V gene has CDR1 MNHEY and CDR2 SVGAGI. The CDR3 loop spans 14 amino acids. The junction had 4 bases not matched to a gene; V was cut back by 8 bases and J by 3 bases. In DNA, the CDR3 is TGTGCCAGCGGACGGGACAGCTATAATTCACCCCTCCACTTT. Translating it yields CASGRDSYNSPLHF.

This rearrangement joins TRBV10-3 to TRBJ2-3; possibly TRBD2 for D (7 bases). Germline CDR1 ENHRY, CDR2 SYGVKD. The length of the CDR3 is 14 residues. Trimming took 4 bases from V and 4 from J, leaving 12 bases between them. CDR3 bases: TGTGCCATCAGTGGTGGGGGGGCCCCAGATACGCAGTATTTT. Its translation: CAISGGGAPDTQYF.

CDR3 protein: CASSTWTGENTEAFF. The CDR3 bases are TGTGCCAGCAGTACCTGGACAGGAGAAAACACTGAAGCTTTCTTT. The V gene is TRBV2, the J gene TRBJ1-1, with TRBD1 matching 7 bases. CDR3 size: 15 residues. The ends lost 5 bases at V and 2 bases at J; junction bases unmatched: 8. CDR1 is SNHLY and CDR2 is FYNNEI in the germline V gene.

This chain connects TRBV7-9 to TRBJ2-2; 16 bases match TRBD2. The CDR3 runs 18 residues. The trim removed 5 bases at V and 4 bases at J, leaving 7 bases unmatched. The V gene's germline CDR1 is SEHNR and CDR2 FQNEAQ (reference sequence). CDR3: CASSAGTSGGARTGELFF. CDR3 sequence (DNA): TGTGCCAGCAGCGCCGGGACTAGCGGGGGGGCCCGCACCGGGGAGCTGTTTTTT.